This T cell receptor beta chain was found in a study of T-cell reconstitution after alpha-beta-depleted transplantation in children. Library preparation (for TCRbeta) was performed with unique molecular identifiers. TCRdb re-derived calls from the PCR reads in MiXCR, one entry per CDR3 protein. The sample lists just over 70,000 distinct CDR3 sequences, roughly 6.6% seen once, with approximately 2.3% in the top ten. This clonotype was observed at least ten times. This CDR3 has 13 residues. Between the trimmed V and J ends, which lost 5 bases and 5 bases, there was a span of 15 bases. Germline CDR1 DFQATT, CDR2 SNEGSKA (reference sequence).

The sequence was collected from a human donor who donated a stem cell graft to a child with acute lymphoblastic leukemia. The sample here was PBMCs from the stem cell graft donor, taken from the stem cell graft. J is TRBJ2-5 and V is TRBV20-1; a weak D match, TRBD2 (7 bases). In DNA form, the CDR3 reads TGCAGTGCTCGAGGCGGGGGCGGGGAGACCCAGTACTTC. It yields the protein CSARGGGGETQYF.